A selection of T cell receptor beta chains follows, all from one sample in a study of blood T cells in healthy people across ages. TCRdb recomputed calls from the 5' RACE reads with MiXCR, one row per CDR3 protein. Here the sample spans around 1.5 million distinct CDR3 sequences, approximately 59% being singletons. The sequenced sample was blood. The receptors come from a man aged 18 to 30 in good health. Both conserved end residues are part of each CDR3. The D gene is left open where the match is weak. A clone size is listed for some rows: how often the clone was seen (once, few, many), or a class if it is expanded.

size	D	V	J	DNA	CDR3
.	.	TRBV20-1	TRBJ2-1	TGCAGTGCTAGAGATCGGGGAGTCGGGACGGCTTACAATGAGCAGTTCTTC	CSARDRGVGTAYNEQFF
few	TRBD1	TRBV9	TRBJ2-6	TGTGCCAGCGGTTTTCCCCGGGACAGTTACCTACGTTCTGGGGCCAACGTCCTGACTTTC	CASGFPRDSYLRSGANVLTF
.	.	TRBV3-1	TRBJ2-7	TGTGCCAGCAGCCATCGACTACCGAAATCCTACGAGCAGTACTTC	CASSHRLPKSYEQYF
.	.	TRBV28	TRBJ2-4	TGTGCCGGGTTCATTCAGTACTTC	CAGFIQYF
.	.	TRBV6-1	TRBJ1-6	TGTGCCAGCAGTGAATATGTGGAGAGCTCCTATAATTCACCCCTCCACTTT	CASSEYVESSYNSPLHF
.	.	TRBV29-1	TRBJ2-5	TGCAGCGTTGTCAGCGGTCCCTACAATAAGCAGTACTTC	CSVVSGPYNKQYF
few	.	TRBV10-3	TRBJ1-4	TGTGCCATCAGTGACGTTGCAACTAATGAAAAACTGTTTTTT	CAISDVATNEKLFF
.	.	TRBV12-3/TRBV12-4	TRBJ1-6	TGTGCCAGCAGTTTTAACAGCTATAATTCACCCCTCCACTTT	CASSFNSYNSPLHF
.	.	TRBV15	TRBJ1-6	TGTGCCACCAGCAGAGATCCGGCGGGGTGGAATTCACCCCTCCACTTT	CATSRDPAGWNSPLHF
.	.	TRBV5-1	TRBJ2-3	TGCGCCAGCAGCTTGGCCACCGAGATTGCAGATACGCAGTATTTT	CASSLATEIADTQYF
few	.	TRBV29-1	TRBJ2-3	TGCAGCGTTAGGGAACAGGGTGGGGATACGCAGTATTTT	CSVREQGGDTQYF
.	.	TRBV4-3	TRBJ1-4	TGCGCCAGCAGCCTAAGTGGGGTCTTCGGGGAAAAACTGTTTTTT	CASSLSGVFGEKLFF
.	.	TRBV6-2/TRBV6-3	TRBJ2-1	TGTGCCAGCAGTTACCCCGAGCGGGCGAACAATGAGCAGTTCTTC	CASSYPERANNEQFF
.	.	TRBV27	TRBJ2-7	TGTGCCACCACGTCAGGGCCGCTCTCCTACGAGCAGTACTTC	CATTSGPLSYEQYF
.	.	TRBV20-1	TRBJ2-3	TGCAGTGCGGGATTGGGGTCCAACACAGATACGCAGTATTTT	CSAGLGSNTDTQYF
.	.	TRBV5-1	TRBJ1-2	TGCGCCAGCAGCTTGCTCGGGCCCTCTAACTATGGCTACACCTTC	CASSLLGPSNYGYTF
.	TRBD1	TRBV28	TRBJ2-7	TGTGCCAGCAGTACCAACCGGGACAGGGGGCGACGGTACGAGCAGTACTTC	CASSTNRDRGRRYEQYF
.	.	TRBV5-6	TRBJ2-1	TGTGCCAGCAGCTCCTTTGTTGGGAGTACCCACAATGAGCAGTTCTTC	CASSSFVGSTHNEQFF
.	TRBD2	TRBV5-1	TRBJ2-5	TGCGCCAGCAGCTTGGGAGGAACTAGCGGGATGAACCAAGAGACCCAGTACTTC	CASSLGGTSGMNQETQYF
.	TRBD1	TRBV5-5	TRBJ2-5	TGTGCCAGCAACAGAACCGGGACAGAAGAGACCCAGTACTTC	CASNRTGTEETQYF
.	.	TRBV6-5	TRBJ1-2	TGTGCCAGCAGTTTTGTACAGAACTATGGCTACACCTTC	CASSFVQNYGYTF
.	TRBD1	TRBV4-2	TRBJ1-6	TGTGCCAGCAGCCAGTGGACAGGGACCGATTCACCCCTCCACTTT	CASSQWTGTDSPLHF
.	TRBD2	TRBV20-1	TRBJ2-5	TGCAGTGCTAGAGATTATCGGGGGGGCCAGGGGACCCAGTACTTC	CSARDYRGGQGTQYF
.	.	TRBV20-1	TRBJ1-1	TGCAGTGCTAGCACCTCCCTGGGGACCCTGAACACTGAAGCTTTCTTT	CSASTSLGTLNTEAFF
once	.	TRBV20-1	TRBJ2-1	TGCAGTGCAAAAGGTCCAGGACTCAGTCACCATGAGCAGTTCTTC	CSAKGPGLSHHEQFF
few	TRBD2	TRBV20-1	TRBJ2-2	TGCAGTGCTAGAGATCCTTCGACTAGCGGGAGATTCAACACCGGGGAGCTGTTTTTT	CSARDPSTSGRFNTGELFF
.	TRBD1	TRBV6-1	TRBJ2-1	TGTGCCACCGAACAGGGGGAAGACTGCAATGAGCAGTTCTTC	CATEQGEDCNEQFF
.	.	TRBV27	TRBJ2-4	TGTGCCAGCAGTTTAGCCCTCTCGAGGGAAGGAGCCAAAAACATTCAGTACTTC	CASSLALSREGAKNIQYF
few	TRBD1	TRBV4-1	TRBJ2-5	TGCGCCAGCAGCCCTCGAGTTGGGGACAGTCAAGAGACCCAGTACTTC	CASSPRVGDSQETQYF
few	.	TRBV4-3	TRBJ1-1	TGCGCCAGCAGCCAAGATCGGGCAGGGCGCTCCAGGGGTGAAGCTTTCTTT	CASSQDRAGRSRGEAFF
few	.	TRBV5-1	TRBJ2-1	TGCGCCAGCAGCTCCGGGCGAGGGGTGTTGATAAGCTCCTACAATGAGCAGTTCTTC	CASSSGRGVLISSYNEQFF
.	.	TRBV21-1	TRBJ2-7	TGTGCCGGCCGGGACAATTCCTACGAGCAGTACTTC	CAGRDNSYEQYF
.	.	TRBV10-3	TRBJ2-3	TGTGCCATCAGTGAGTCGAGTGTGCGGGGTGGTACAGATACGCAGTATTTT	CAISESSVRGGTDTQYF
.	.	TRBV7-8	TRBJ2-1	TGTGCCAGCAGCTCATCTATGGGAGCTTGGGATGAGCAGTTCTTC	CASSSSMGAWDEQFF
.	TRBD1	TRBV10-3	TRBJ2-2	TGTGCCATCAGTCATGGACAGGCGAGTAACACCGGGGAGCTGTTTTTT	CAISHGQASNTGELFF
.	TRBD2	TRBV4-1	TRBJ2-7	TGCGCCAGCAGCCCCCGACTAGCGGGGAAGGGCGGTGACGAGCAGTACTTC	CASSPRLAGKGGDEQYF
.	.	TRBV12-3/TRBV12-4	TRBJ1-4	TGTGCCAGCAGTCCCCCCGGGTCTGCAGGACGGAATGAAAAACTGTTTTTT	CASSPPGSAGRNEKLFF
.	TRBD2	TRBV11-3	TRBJ2-1	TGTGCCAGCGGCTTAGGGGTACTAGCGGGAGAAGAGCAGTTCTTC	CASGLGVLAGEEQFF
once	TRBD1	TRBV28	TRBJ2-1	TGTGCCAGCAAGGGGGCCCACAATGAGCAGTTCTTC	CASKGAHNEQFF
.	.	TRBV7-9	TRBJ2-1	TGTGCCAGCAGAACCGACATCAATGAGCAGTTCTTC	CASRTDINEQFF
.	.	TRBV18	TRBJ1-3	TGTGCCAGCTCGTCCTTTCAGGGCCCTGGAAACACCATATATTTT	CASSSFQGPGNTIYF
few	.	TRBV27	TRBJ1-4	TGTGCCAGCAGTTTATCGATTAATGAAAAACTGTTTTTT	CASSLSINEKLFF
.	.	TRBV20-1	TRBJ2-4	TGCAGTGCCCCCGGCGGGGTCCTAGCCAAAAACATTCAGTACTTC	CSAPGGVLAKNIQYF
few	.	TRBV13	TRBJ1-1	TGTGCCAGCAGCGTATTTATGAACACTGAAGCTTTCTTT	CASSVFMNTEAFF
.	TRBD1	TRBV25-1	TRBJ1-5	TGTGCCAGCAGTGGAGACAGGGCCTCTAGCAATCAGCCCCAGCATTTT	CASSGDRASSNQPQHF
few	.	TRBV3-1	TRBJ1-5	TGTGCCAGCAGCCCCACTAGCAATCAGCCCCAGCATTTT	CASSPTSNQPQHF
many	.	TRBV3-1	TRBJ2-1	TGTGCCAGCAGCAAAATTAGTCCCCAACCCTTTCCTGAGCAGTTCTTC	CASSKISPQPFPEQFF
.	TRBD2	TRBV28	TRBJ2-4	TGTGCCAGCCGGGGGGGCGGGGAAAACATTCAGTACTTC	CASRGGGENIQYF
.	.	TRBV24-1	TRBJ2-5	TGTGCCACCAGTGATTTTTGGGGAGACCAAGAGACCCAGTACTTC	CATSDFWGDQETQYF
once	.	TRBV25-1	TRBJ2-5	TGTGCCAGCAGTGTAGATCTGCCTTCAATTCAAGAGACCCAGTACTTC	CASSVDLPSIQETQYF
.	.	TRBV7-8	TRBJ1-1	TGTGCCAGCAGCTGGGACGGTCTGAACACTGAAGCTTTCTTT	CASSWDGLNTEAFF
.	.	TRBV24-1	TRBJ2-7	TGTGCCACCATATACGACAGAGACTACGAGCAGTACTTC	CATIYDRDYEQYF
.	TRBD1	TRBV7-8	TRBJ2-5	TGTGCCAGCAGCTTAGCGGGACAGCACCAAGAGACCCAGTACTTC	CASSLAGQHQETQYF
few	.	TRBV4-3	TRBJ2-6	TGCGCCAGCAGCCCGACCCTTGGGGGGGCCAACGTCCTGACTTTC	CASSPTLGGANVLTF
.	TRBD2	TRBV15	TRBJ2-1	TGTGCCACCAGCAGAGTTGGACTAGGGGACAATGAGCAGTTCTTC	CATSRVGLGDNEQFF
.	.	TRBV28	TRBJ2-7	TGTGCCAGCATCTCCCCCCTCGAGCAGTACTTC	CASISPLEQYF
.	TRBD2	TRBV6-4	TRBJ2-4	TGTGCCAGCAGTGTCCCCCCATCGGGAGGGTCCAAAAACATTCAGTACTTC	CASSVPPSGGSKNIQYF
.	TRBD2	TRBV20-1	TRBJ2-7	TGCAGTGCCCGCGGGACTACCGACTACGAGCAGTACTTC	CSARGTTDYEQYF